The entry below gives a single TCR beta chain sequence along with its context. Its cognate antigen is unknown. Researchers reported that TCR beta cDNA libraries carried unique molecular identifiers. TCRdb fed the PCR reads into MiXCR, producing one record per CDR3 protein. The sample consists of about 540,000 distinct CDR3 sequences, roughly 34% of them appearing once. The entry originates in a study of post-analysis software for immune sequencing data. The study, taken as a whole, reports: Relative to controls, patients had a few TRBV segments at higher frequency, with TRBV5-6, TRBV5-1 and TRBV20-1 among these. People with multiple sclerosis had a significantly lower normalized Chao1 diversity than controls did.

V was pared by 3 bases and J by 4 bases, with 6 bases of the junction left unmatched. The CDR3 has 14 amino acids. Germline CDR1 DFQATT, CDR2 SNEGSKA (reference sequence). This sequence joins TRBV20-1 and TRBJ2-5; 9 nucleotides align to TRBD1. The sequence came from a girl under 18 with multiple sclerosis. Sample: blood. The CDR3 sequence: CSARDRGWRETQYF. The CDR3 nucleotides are TGCAGTGCTAGGGACAGGGGTTGGCGAGAGACCCAGTACTTC.